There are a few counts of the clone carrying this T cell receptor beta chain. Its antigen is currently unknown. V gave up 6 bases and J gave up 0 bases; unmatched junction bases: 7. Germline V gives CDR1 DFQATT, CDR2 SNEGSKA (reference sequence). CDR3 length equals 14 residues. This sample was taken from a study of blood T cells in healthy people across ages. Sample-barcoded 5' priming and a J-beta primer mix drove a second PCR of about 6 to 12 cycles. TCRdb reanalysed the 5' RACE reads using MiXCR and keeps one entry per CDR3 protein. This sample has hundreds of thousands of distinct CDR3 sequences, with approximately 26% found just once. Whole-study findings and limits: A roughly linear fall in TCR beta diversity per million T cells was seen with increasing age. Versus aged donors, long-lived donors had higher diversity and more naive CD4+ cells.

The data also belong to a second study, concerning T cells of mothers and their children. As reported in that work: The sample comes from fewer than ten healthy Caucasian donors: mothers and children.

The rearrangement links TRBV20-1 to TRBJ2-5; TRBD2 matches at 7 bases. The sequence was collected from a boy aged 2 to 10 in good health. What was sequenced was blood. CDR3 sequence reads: CSAKLAANQETQYF. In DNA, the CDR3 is TGCAGTGCCAAGCTAGCGGCCAACCAAGAGACCCAGTACTTC.